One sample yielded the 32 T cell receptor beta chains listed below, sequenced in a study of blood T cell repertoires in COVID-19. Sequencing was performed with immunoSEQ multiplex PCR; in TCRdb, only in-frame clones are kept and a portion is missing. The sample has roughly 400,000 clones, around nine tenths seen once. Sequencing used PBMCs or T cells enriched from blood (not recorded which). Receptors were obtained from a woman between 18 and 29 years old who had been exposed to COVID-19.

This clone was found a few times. CDR3 coding DNA: TGCACCAGCAGCCAAGATCGAGACGGAAAGCGGGAGAGGCGGGGGGAGCAGTTCTTC. Its protein product is CTSSQDRDGKRERRGEQFF. The chain couples TRBV1 to TRBJ2-1; no check of the table's D call, TRBD2, against the DNA was made. TRBV1 is termed a pseudogene. The CDR3 contains 19 residues.

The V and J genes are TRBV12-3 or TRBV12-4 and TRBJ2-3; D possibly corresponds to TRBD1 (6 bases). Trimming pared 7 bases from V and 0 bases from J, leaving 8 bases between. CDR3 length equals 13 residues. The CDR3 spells CASIRGSTDTQYF. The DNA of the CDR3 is TGTGCCAGCATTAGGGGGAGCACAGATACGCAGTATTTT.

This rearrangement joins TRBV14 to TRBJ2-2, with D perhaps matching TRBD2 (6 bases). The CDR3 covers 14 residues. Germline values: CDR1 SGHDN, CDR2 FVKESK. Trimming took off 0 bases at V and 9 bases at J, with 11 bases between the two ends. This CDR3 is CASSQDLGGRELFF. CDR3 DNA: TGTGCCAGCAGCCAAGATCTGGGGGGAAGGGAGCTGTTTTTT.

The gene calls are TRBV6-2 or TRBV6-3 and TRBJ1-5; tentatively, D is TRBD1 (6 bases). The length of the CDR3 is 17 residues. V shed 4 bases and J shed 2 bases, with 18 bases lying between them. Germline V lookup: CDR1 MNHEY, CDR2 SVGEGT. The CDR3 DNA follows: TGTGCCAGCAGTTCCTTGGGGGCCGGGGATGGCAATCAGCCCCAGCATTTT. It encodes CASSSLGAGDGNQPQHF.

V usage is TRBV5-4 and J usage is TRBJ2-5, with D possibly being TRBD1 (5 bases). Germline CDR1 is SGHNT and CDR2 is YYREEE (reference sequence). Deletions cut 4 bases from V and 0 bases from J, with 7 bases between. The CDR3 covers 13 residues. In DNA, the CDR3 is TGTGCCAGCAGCCCGACAGACCAAGAGACCCAGTACTTC. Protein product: CASSPTDQETQYF.

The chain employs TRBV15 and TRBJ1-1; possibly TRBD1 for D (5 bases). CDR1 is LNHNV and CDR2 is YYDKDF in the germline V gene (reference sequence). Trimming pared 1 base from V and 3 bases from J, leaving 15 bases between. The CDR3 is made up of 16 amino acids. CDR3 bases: TGTGCCACCAGCAGAGTGCAGGTGGCGGGGGACACTGAAGCTTTCTTT. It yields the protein CATSRVQVAGDTEAFF. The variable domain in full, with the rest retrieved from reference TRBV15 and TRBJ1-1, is DAMVIQNPRYQVTQFGKPVTLSCSQTLNHNVMYWYQQKSSQAPKLLFHYYDKDFNNEADTPDNFQSRRPNTSFCFLDIRSPGLGDTAMYLCATSRVQVAGDTEAFFGQGTRLTVV.

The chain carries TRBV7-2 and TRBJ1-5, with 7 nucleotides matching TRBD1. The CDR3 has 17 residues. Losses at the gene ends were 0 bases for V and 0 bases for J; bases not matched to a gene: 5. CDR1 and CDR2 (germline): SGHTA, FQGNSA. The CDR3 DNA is TGTGCCAGCAGCTTAGCGGGGGACAGATATAGCAATCAGCCCCAGCATTTT. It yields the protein CASSLAGDRYSNQPQHF.

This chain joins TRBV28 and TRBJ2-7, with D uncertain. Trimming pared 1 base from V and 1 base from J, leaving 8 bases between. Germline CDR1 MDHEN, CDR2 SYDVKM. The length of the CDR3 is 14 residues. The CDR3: CASSLYGSSYEQYF. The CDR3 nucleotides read TGTGCCAGCAGTTTATATGGCAGTTCCTACGAGCAGTACTTC.

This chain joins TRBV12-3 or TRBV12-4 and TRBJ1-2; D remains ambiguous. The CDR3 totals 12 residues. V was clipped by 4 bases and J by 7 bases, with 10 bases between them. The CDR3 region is CASSSSPGGYTF. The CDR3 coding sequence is TGTGCCAGCAGTTCCAGCCCGGGTGGCTACACCTTC.

This CDR3 reads CASSRELAGGSYNEQFF. The CDR3 DNA is TGCGCCAGCAGCCGGGAACTAGCGGGGGGCTCCTACAATGAGCAGTTCTTC. V and J are TRBV4-1 and TRBJ2-1; 12 bases line up with TRBD2. CDR3 size: 17 residues. With 4 bases clipped from V and 0 bases from J, the junction kept 4 bases outside the gene matches. Germline V gives CDR1 MGHRA, CDR2 YSYEKL.

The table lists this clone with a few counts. In DNA, the CDR3 is TGCAGCGTTGCCCCCGGGACAGGGACCTATGGCTACACCTTC. Protein: CSVAPGTGTYGYTF. The V and J genes are TRBV29-1 and TRBJ1-2, with 9 bases that match TRBD1. V dropped 4 bases and J dropped 4; count of bases not matched to a gene: 7. The germline V gene encodes CDR1 SQVTM and CDR2 ANQGSEA. The CDR3 covers 14 residues.

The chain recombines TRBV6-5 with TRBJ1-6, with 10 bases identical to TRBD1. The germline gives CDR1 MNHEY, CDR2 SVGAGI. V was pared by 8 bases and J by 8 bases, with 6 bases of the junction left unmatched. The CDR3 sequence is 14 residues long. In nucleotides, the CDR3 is TGTGCCAGCGGCCGACAGGGGGCGTATTCACCCCTCCACTTT. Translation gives CASGRQGAYSPLHF.

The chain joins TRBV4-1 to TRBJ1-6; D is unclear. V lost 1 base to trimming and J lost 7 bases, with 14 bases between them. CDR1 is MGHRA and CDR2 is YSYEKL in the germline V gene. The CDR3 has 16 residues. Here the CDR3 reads CASSQGGGNANSPLHF. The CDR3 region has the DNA TGCGCCAGCAGCCAAGGCGGAGGGAACGCAAATTCACCCCTCCACTTT.

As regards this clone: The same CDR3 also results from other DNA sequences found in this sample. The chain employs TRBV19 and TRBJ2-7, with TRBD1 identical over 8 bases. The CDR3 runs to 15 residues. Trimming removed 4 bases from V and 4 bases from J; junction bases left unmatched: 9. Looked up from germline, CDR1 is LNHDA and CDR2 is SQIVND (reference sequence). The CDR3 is CASSTRTGSPYEQYF. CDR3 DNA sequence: TGTGCCAGTAGTACAAGGACAGGGAGTCCGTACGAGCAGTACTTC.

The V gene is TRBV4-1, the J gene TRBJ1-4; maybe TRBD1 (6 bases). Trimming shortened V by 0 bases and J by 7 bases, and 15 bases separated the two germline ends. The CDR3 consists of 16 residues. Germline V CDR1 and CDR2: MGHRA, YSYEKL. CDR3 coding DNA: TGCGCCAGCAGCCAAGATTGGGCAGGGGTTACTGAAAAACTGTTTTTT. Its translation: CASSQDWAGVTEKLFF.

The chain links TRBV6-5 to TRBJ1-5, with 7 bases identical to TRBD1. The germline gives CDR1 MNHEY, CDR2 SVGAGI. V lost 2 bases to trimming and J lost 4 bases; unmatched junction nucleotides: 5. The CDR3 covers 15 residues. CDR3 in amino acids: CASSYGGQANQPQHF. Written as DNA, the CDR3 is TGTGCCAGCAGTTACGGAGGACAGGCTAATCAGCCCCAGCATTTT.

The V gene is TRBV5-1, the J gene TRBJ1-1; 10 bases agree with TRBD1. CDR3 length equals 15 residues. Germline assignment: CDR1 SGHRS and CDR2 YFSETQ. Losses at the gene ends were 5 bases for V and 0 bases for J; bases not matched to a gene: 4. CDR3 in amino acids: CASSHGQGVNTEAFF. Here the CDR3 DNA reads TGCGCCAGCAGTCACGGACAGGGGGTGAACACTGAAGCTTTCTTT.

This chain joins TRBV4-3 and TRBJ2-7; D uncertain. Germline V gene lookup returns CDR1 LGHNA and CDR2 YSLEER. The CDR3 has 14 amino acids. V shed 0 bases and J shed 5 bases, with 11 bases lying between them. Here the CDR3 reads CASSQDQATHEQYF. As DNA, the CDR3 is TGCGCCAGCAGCCAAGATCAGGCCACCCACGAGCAGTACTTC.

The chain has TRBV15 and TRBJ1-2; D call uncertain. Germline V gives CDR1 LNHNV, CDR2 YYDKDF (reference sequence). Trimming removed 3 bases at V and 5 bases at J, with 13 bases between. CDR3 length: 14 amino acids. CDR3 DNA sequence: TGTGCCACCAGCAGGTCCGGGGTTGGGTATGGCTACACCTTC. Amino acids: CATSRSGVGYGYTF.

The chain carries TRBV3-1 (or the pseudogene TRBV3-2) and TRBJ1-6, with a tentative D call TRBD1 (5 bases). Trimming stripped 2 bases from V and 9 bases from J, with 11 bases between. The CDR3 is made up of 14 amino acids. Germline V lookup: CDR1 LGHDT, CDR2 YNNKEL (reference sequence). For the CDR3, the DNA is TGTGCCAGCAGCCAATATGACAGCCTTTCACCCCTCCACTTT. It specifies CASSQYDSLSPLHF.

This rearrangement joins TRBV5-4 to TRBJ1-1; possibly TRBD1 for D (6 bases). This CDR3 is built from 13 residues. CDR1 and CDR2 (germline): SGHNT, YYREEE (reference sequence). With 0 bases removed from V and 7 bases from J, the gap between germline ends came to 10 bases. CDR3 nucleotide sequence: TGTGCCAGCAGCTTGGTGGGGGCAGTTGAAGCTTTCTTT. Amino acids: CASSLVGAVEAFF.

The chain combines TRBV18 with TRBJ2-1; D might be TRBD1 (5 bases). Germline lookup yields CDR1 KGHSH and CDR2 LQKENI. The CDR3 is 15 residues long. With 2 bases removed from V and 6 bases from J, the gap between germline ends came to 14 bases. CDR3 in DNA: TGTGCCAGCTCACCAATATTAAGGGGTATCAATGAGCAGTTCTTC. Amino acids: CASSPILRGINEQFF.

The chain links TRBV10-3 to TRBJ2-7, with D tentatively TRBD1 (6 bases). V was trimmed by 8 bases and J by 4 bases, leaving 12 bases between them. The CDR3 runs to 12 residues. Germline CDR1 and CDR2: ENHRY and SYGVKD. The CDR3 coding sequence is TGTGCCATCGGACAACAGGGTTACGAGCAGTACTTC. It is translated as CAIGQQGYEQYF.

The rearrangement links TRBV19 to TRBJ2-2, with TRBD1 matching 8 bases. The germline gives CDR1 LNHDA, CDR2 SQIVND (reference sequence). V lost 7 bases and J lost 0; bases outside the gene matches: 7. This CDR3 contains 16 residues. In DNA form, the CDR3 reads TGTGCCAGTAATCTCCCCAGGGGGCCGAACACCGGGGAGCTGTTTTTT. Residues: CASNLPRGPNTGELFF.

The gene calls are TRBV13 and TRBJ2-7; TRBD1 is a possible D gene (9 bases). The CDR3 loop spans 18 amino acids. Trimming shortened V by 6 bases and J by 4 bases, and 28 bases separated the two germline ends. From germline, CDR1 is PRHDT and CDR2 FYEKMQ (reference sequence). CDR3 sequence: CASSPADRGSSGGYEQYF. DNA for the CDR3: TGTGCCAGCAGTCCAGCCGACAGGGGGTCAAGCGGGGGATACGAGCAGTACTTC.

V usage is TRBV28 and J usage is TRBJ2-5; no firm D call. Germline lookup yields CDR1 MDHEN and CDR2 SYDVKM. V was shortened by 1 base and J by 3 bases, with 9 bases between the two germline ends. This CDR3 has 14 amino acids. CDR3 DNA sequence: TGTGCCAGCAGTTTATTATCAGGCGAAGAGACCCAGTACTTC. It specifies CASSLLSGEETQYF.

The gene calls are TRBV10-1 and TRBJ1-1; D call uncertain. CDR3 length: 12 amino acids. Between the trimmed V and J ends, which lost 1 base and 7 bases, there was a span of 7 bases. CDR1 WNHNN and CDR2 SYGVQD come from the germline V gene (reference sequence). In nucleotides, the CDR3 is TGCGCCAGCAGTGAGTGGGAGAATGAAGCTTTCTTT. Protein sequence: CASSEWENEAFF.

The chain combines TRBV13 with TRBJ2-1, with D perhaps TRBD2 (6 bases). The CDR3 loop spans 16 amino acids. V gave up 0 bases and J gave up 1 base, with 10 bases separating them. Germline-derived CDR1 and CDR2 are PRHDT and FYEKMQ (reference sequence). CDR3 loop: CASSLGPGRSYNEQFF. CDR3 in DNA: TGTGCCAGCAGCTTAGGGCCAGGGAGGTCCTACAATGAGCAGTTCTTC.

CDR3 DNA sequence: TGTGCCAGCAGCTTAGATCGGGCGCAGGGCTACGAGCAGTACTTC. Protein product: CASSLDRAQGYEQYF. The chain is built from TRBV13 and TRBJ2-7; tentative D call: TRBD1 (5 bases). Per germline, CDR1 PRHDT and CDR2 FYEKMQ (reference sequence). The V gene lost 1 base and the J gene lost 3 bases, with 13 bases spanning the gap. The CDR3 is made up of 15 amino acids.

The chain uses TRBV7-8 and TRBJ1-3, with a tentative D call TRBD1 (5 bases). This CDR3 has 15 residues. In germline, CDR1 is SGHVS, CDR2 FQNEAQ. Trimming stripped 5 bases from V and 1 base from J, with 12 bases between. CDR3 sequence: CASSPGGGSGNTIYF. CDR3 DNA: TGTGCCAGCAGCCCAGGTGGGGGGTCTGGAAACACCATATATTTT.

The CDR3: CASSTRQGSYEQYF. The CDR3 DNA reads TGCGCCAGCAGCACCCGACAGGGTTCGTACGAGCAGTACTTC. V and J are TRBV5-1 and TRBJ2-7; 7 bases fit TRBD1. Germline V gene data show CDR1 as SGHRS and CDR2 as YFSETQ. The CDR3 covers 14 residues. After removal of 4 bases from V and 4 bases from J, the junction contained 8 bases not matched to a gene.

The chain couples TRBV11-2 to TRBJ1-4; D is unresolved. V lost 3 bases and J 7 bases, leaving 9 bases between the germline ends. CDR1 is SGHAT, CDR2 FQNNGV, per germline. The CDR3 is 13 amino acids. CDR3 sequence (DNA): TGTGCCAGCAGCTTGAGGATAGGTGAAAAACTGTTTTTT. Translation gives CASSLRIGEKLFF.